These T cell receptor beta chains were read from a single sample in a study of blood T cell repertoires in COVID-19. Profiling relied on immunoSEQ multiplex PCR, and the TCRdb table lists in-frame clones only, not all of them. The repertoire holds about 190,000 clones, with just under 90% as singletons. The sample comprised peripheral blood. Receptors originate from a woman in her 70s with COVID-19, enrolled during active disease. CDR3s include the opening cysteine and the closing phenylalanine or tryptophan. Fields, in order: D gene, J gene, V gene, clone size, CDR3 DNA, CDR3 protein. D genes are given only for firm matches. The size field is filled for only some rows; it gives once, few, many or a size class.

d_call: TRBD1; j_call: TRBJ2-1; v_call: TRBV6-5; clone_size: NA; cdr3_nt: TGTGCCAGCAGTTACTCGGGACAGGTCGGGAATGAGCAGTTCTTC; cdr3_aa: CASSYSGQVGNEQFF
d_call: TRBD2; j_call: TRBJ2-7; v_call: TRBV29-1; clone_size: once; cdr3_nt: TGCAGCGTTCGGCGGGGGAGCTCCTACGAGCAGTACTTC; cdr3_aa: CSVRRGSSYEQYF
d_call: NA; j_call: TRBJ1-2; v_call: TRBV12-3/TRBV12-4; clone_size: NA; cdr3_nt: TGTGCCAGCAGTTTAGGTCGGAACTATGGCTACACCTTC; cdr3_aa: CASSLGRNYGYTF
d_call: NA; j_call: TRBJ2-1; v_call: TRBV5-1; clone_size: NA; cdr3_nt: TGCGCCAGCAGCTACGGAGATGGGAGCTCCTACAATGAGCAGTTCTTC; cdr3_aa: CASSYGDGSSYNEQFF
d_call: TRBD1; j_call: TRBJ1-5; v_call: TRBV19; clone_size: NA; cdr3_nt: TGTGCCAGTAGTAAGTCGAGACAGGGCGGGCCCCAGCATTTT; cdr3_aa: CASSKSRQGGPQHF
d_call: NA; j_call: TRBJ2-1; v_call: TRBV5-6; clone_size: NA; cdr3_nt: TGTGCCAGCAGCTGGTCCGGGACTTATAATGAGCAGTTCTTC; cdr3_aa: CASSWSGTYNEQFF
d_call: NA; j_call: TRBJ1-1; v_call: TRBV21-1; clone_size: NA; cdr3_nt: TGTGCCAGCAGCCCTCCCTACGGGGTGAGTACGCCTGAAGCTTTCTTT; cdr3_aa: CASSPPYGVSTPEAFF
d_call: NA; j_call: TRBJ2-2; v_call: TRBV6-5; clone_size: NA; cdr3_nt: TGTGCCAGCGGTCGCGGGTCCACCGGGGAGCTGTTTTTT; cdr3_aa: CASGRGSTGELFF
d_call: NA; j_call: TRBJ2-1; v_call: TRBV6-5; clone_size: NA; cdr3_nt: TGTGCCAGCAGGCTGACACTTAGCTCCTACAATGAGCAGTTCTTC; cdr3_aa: CASRLTLSSYNEQFF
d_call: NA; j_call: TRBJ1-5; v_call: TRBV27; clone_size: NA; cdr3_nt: TGTGCCAGCAGCACCTACAGAAATCAGCCCCAGCATTTT; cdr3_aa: CASSTYRNQPQHF
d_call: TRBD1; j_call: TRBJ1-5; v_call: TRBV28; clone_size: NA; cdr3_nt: TGTGCCAGCAGACAGACAGGGGAGCATCAGCCCCAGCATTTT; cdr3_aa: CASRQTGEHQPQHF
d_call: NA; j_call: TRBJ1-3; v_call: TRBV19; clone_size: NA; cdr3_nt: TGTGCCAGTATCCGAAATATGGGAGGGGATCGACGAAACACCATATATTTT; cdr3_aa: CASIRNMGGDRRNTIYF
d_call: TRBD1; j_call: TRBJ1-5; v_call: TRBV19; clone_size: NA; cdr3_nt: TGTGCCAGTAGTGTCACCGGGACAGGGGCAAATCAGCCCCAGCATTTT; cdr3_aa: CASSVTGTGANQPQHF
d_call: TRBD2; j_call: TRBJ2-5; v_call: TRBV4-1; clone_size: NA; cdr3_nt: TGCGCCAGCAGCCAAGGGGATCTAGCGGGAGGGGGAGAGACCCAGTACTTC; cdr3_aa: CASSQGDLAGGGETQYF
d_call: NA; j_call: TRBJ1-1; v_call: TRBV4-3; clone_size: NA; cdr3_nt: TGCGCCAGCAGCTTAAGATTAGGGGTTGGCACTGAAGCTTTCTTT; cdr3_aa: CASSLRLGVGTEAFF
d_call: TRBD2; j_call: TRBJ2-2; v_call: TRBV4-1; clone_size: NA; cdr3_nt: TGCGCCAGCAGCCAAGATCCCCGCGGGAGTGCGAACACCGGGGAGCTGTTTTTT; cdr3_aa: CASSQDPRGSANTGELFF
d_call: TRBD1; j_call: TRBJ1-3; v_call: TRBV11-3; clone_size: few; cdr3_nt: TGTGCCAGCAGCTTAGATCCGCCAGGGGGCGGAAACACCATATATTTT; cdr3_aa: CASSLDPPGGGNTIYF
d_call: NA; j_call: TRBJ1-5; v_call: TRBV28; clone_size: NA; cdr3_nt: TGTGCCAGCAGTTTGGGCAGTTCCAATCAGCCCCAGCATTTT; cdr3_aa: CASSLGSSNQPQHF
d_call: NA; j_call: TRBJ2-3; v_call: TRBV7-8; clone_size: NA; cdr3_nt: TGTGCCAGCAGCTTAGGAGGGAGGAGCACAGATACGCAGTATTTT; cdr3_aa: CASSLGGRSTDTQYF
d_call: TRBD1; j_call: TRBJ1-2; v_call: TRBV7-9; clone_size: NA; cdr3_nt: TGTGCCAGCACCGGGACAGGGAACGGCTACACCTTC; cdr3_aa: CASTGTGNGYTF
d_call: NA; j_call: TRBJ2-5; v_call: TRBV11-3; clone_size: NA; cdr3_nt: TGTGCCAGCAGCTTAACCAGGGGCCAAGAGACCCAGTACTTC; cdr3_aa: CASSLTRGQETQYF
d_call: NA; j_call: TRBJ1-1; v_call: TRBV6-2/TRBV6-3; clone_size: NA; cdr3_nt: TGTGCCAGCAGTTTTAGGGCGGAGGGGACTGAAGCTTTCTTT; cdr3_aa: CASSFRAEGTEAFF
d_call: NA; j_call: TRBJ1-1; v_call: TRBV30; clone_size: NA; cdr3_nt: TGTGCCTGGAACAGGCCGAACACTGAAGCTTTCTTT; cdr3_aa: CAWNRPNTEAFF
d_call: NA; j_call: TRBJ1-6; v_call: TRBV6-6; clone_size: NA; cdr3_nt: TGTGCCAGTGGCGGCAGGGGAAACTCACCCCTCCACTTT; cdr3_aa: CASGGRGNSPLHF
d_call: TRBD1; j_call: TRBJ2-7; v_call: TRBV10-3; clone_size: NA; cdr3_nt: TGTGCCATCAGTGACTTGGGACAGGGGGCTTACGAGCAGTACTTC; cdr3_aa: CAISDLGQGAYEQYF
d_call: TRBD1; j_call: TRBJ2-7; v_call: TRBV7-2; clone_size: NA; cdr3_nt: TGTGCCAGCAGCTCTTCAGGGGGCTTTTACGAGCAGTACTTC; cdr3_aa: CASSSSGGFYEQYF
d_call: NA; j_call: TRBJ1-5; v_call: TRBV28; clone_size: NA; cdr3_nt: TGTGCCAGCAGAGAGGGGGAAGATCAGCCCCAGCATTTT; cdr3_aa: CASREGEDQPQHF
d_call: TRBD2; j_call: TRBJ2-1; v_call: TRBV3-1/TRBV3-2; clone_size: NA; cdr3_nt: TGTGCCAGCAGCCGCCTCGGTCGGGAGGACAATGAGCAGTTCTTC; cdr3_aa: CASSRLGREDNEQFF
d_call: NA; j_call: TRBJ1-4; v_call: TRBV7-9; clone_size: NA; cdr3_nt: TGTGCCAGCAGCTCGACAGGAGGCACTAATGAAAAACTGTTTTTT; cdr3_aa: CASSSTGGTNEKLFF
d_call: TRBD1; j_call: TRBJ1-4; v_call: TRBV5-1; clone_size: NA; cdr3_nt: TGCGCCAGCAGCTCGACAGGGCCTGCAGGTGAAAAACTGTTTTTT; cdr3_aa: CASSSTGPAGEKLFF
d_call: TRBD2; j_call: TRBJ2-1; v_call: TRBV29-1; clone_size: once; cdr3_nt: TGCAGCGTTGACGCTAGCGGGAGAATGAATGAGCAGTTCTTC; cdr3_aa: CSVDASGRMNEQFF
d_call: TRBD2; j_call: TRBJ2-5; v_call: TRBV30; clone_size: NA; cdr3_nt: TGTGCCTGGAGTGCGAAGACTAGCGGGGAAGAGACCCAGTACTTC; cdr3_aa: CAWSAKTSGEETQYF
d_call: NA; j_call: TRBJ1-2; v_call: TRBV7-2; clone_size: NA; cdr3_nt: TGTGCCAGCAGCTTCCGGGCGCAGGGTTTTGGCTACACCTTC; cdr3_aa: CASSFRAQGFGYTF
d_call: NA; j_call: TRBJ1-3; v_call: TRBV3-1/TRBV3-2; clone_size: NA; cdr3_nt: TGTGCCAGCAGCCACGGGGGCGGGGGGCTTGGAAACACCATATATTTT; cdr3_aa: CASSHGGGGLGNTIYF
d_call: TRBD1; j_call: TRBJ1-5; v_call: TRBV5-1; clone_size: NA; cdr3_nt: TGCGCCAGCAGCCAGGGGGACAATCAGCCCCAGCATTTT; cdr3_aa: CASSQGDNQPQHF
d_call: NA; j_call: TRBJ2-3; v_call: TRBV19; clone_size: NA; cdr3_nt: TGTGCCACCCGATGGGGGGCAGATACGCAGTATTTT; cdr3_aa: CATRWGADTQYF
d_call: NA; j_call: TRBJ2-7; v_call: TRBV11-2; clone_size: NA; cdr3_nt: TGTGCCAGCAGCTTAGACTATTCGAGAGAGCAGTACTTC; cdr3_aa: CASSLDYSREQYF
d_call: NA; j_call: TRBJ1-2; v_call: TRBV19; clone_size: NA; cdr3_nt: TGTGCCAGCGGGACACTCGGCTACACCTTC; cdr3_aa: CASGTLGYTF
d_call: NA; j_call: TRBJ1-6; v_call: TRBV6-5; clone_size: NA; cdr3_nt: TGTGCCAGCAGCGCGGACTCCTCCTATAATTCACCCCTCCACTTT; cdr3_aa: CASSADSSYNSPLHF
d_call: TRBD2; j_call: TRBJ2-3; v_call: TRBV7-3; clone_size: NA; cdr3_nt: TGTGCCAGCAGGCGACTAGCGGGACCCCTCGCAGATACGCAGTATTTT; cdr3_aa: CASRRLAGPLADTQYF